The present T cell receptor (beta chain) was sequenced within a study of blood T cell repertoires in COVID-19. About the study: Donors in the United States, Italy and Spain gave samples during acute or convalescent COVID-19.

Germline CDR1 LNHDA, CDR2 SQIVND (reference sequence). CDR3 length: 17 amino acids. V lost 3 bases and J lost 4, with 18 bases in between. Per the original data handling: Scientists estimated how many nucleated cells there were by amplifying reference gene primers. Sequencing used immunoSEQ multiplex PCR; TCRdb keeps in-frame clones, though not all of them. V, J and clone size were drawn from that table, and D and trimming were deduced from the DNA. This sample has tens of thousands of clones, with around 89% found just once. The sequenced sample was peripheral blood. V usage is TRBV19 and J usage is TRBJ1-4; D uncertain. The receptor was isolated from a man aged 55 to 69 with acute or convalescent COVID-19. CDR3 nucleotides: TGTGCCAGTAGTATTCTAGCCACCCAGGCCCTTAATGAAAAACTGTTTTTT. The encoded protein is CASSILATQALNEKLFF.